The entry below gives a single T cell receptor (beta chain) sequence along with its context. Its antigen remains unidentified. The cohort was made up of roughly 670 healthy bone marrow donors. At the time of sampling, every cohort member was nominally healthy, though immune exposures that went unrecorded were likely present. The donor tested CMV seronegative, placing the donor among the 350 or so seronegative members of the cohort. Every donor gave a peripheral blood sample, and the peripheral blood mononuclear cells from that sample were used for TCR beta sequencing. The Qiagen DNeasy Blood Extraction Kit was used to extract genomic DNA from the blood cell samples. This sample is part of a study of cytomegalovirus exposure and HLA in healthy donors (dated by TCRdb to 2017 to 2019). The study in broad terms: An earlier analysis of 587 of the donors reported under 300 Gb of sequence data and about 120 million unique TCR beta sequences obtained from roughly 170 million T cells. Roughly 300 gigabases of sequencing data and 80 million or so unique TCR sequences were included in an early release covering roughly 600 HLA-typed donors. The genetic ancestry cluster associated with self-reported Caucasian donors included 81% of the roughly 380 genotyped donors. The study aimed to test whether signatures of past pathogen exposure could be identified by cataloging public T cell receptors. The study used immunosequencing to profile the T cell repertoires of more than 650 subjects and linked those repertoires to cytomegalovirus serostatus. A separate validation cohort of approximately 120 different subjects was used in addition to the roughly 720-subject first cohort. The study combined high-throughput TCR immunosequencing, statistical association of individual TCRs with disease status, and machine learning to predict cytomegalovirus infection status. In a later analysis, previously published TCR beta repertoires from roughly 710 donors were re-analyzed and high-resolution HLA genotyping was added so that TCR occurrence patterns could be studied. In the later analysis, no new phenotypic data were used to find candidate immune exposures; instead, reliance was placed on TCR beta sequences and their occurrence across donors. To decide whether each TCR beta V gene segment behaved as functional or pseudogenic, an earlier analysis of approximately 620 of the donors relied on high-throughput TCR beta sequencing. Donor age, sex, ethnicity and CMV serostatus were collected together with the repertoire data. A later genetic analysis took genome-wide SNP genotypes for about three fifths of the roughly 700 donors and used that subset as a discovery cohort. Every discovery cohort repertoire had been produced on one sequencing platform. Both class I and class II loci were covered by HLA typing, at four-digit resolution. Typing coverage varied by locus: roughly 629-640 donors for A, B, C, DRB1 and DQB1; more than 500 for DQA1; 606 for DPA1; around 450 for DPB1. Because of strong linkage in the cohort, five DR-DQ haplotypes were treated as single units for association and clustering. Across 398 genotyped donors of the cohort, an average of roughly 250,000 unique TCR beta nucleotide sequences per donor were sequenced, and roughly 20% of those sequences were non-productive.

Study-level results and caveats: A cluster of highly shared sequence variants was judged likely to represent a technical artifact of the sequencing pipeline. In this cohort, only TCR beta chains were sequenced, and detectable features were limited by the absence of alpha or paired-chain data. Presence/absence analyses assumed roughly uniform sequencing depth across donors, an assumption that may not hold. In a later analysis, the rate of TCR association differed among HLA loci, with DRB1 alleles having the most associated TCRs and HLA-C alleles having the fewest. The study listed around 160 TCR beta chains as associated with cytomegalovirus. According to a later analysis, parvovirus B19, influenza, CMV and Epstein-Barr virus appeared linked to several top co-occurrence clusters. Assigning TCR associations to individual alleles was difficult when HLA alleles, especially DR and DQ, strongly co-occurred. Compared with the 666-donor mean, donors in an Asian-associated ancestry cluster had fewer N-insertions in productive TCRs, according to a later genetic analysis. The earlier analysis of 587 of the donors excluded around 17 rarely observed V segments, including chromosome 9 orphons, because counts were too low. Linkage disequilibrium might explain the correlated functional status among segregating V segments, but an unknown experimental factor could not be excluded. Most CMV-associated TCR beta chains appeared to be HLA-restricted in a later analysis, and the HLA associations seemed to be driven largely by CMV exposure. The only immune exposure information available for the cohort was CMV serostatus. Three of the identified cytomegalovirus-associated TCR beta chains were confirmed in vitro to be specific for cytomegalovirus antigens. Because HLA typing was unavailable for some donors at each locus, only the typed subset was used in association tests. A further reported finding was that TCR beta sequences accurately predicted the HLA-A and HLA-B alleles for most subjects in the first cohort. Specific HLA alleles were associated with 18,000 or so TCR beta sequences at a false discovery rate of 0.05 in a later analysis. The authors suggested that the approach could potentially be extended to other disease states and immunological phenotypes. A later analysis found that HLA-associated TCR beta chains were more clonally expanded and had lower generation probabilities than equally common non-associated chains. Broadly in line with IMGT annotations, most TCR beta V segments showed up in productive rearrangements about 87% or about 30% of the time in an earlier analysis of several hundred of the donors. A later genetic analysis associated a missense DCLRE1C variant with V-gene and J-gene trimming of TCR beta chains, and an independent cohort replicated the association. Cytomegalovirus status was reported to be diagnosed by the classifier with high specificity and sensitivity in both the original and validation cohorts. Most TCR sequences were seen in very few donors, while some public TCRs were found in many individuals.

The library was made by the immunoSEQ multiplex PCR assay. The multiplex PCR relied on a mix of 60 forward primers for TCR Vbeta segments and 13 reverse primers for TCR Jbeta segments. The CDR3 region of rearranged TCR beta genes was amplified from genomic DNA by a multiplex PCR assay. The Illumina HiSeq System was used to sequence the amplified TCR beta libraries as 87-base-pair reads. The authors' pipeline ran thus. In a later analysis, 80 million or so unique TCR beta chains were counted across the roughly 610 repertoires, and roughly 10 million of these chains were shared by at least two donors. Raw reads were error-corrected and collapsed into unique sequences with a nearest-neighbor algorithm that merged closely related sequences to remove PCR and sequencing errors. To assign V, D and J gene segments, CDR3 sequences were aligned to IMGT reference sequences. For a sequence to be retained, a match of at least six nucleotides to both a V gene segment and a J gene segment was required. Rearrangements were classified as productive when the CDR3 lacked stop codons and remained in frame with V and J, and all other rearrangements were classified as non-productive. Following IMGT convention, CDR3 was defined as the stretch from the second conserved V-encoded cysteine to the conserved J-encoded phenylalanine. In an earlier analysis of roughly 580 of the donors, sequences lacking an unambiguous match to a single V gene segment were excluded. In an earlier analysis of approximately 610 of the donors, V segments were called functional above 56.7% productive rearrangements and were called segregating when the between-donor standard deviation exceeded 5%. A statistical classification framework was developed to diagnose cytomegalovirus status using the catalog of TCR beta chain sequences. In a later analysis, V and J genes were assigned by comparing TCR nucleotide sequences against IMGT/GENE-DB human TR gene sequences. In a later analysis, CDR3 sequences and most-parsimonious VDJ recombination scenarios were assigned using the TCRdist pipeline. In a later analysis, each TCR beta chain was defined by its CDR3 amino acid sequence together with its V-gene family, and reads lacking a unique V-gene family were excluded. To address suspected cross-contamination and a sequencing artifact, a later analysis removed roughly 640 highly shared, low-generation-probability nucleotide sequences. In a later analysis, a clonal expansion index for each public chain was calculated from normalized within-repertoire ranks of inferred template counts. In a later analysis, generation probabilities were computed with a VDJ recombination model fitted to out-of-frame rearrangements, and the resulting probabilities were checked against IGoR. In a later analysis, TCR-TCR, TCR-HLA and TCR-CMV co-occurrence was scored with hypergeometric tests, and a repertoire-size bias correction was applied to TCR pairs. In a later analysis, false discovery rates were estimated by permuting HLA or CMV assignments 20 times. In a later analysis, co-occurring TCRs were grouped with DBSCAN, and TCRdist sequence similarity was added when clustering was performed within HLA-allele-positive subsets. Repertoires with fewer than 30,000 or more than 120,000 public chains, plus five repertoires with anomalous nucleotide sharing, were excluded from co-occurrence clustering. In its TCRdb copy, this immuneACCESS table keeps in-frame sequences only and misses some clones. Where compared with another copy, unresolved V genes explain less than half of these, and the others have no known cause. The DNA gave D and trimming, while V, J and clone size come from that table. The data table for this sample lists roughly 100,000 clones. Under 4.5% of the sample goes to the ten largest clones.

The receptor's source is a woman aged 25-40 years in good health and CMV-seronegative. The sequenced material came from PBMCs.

The CDR3 region has the sequence CATSRETGGRYEQYF. Here is the DNA: TGTGCCACCAGCAGAGAGACAGGGGGCAGGTACGAGCAGTACTTC. The sequence joins TRBV15 to TRBJ2-5, with 10 central nucleotides matching TRBD1. The better agreement between TRBJ2-7 and the DNA end casts doubt on the J call. In the germline V gene (reference sequence), CDR1 corresponds to LNHNV and CDR2 to YYDKDF. The CDR3 goes from the cysteine to the phenylalanine over 15 residues. The kept DNA is CDR3 alone, 45 bases in frame from the first base.